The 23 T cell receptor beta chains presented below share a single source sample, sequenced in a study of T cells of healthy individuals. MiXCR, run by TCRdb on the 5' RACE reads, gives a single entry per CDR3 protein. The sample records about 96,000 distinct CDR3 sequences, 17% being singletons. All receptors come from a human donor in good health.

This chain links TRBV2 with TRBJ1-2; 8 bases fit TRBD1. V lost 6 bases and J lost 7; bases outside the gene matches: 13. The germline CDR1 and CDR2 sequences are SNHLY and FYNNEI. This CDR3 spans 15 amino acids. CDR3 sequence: CASRQNPGQGVGYTF. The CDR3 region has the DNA TGTGCCAGCAGACAAAACCCCGGACAGGGAGTTGGCTACACCTTC.

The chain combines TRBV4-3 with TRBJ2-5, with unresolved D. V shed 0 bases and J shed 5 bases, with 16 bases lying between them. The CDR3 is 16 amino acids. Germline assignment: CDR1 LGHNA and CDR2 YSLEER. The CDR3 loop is CASSQDYGWRGETQYF. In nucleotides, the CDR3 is TGCGCCAGCAGCCAAGATTACGGGTGGCGAGGCGAGACCCAGTACTTC.

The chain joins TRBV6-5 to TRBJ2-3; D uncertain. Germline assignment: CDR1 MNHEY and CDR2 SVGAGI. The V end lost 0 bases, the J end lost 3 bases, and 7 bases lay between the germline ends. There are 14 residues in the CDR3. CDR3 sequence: CASSYSVRTDTQYF. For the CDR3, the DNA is TGTGCCAGCAGTTACTCGGTGAGGACAGATACGCAGTATTTT.

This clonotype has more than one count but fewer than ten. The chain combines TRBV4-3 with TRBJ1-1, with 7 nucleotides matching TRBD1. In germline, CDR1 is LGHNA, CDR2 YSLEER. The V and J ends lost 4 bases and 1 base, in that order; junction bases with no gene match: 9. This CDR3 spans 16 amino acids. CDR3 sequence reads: CASSRDRDRPNTEAFF. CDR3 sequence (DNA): TGCGCCAGCAGCCGAGACCGGGACAGACCGAACACTGAAGCTTTCTTT.

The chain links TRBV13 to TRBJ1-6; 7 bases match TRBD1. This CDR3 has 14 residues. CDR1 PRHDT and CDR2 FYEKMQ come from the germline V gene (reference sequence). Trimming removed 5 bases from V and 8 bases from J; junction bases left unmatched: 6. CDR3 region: CASSADRDDSPLHF. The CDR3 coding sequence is TGTGCCAGCAGCGCTGACAGGGACGATTCACCCCTCCACTTT.

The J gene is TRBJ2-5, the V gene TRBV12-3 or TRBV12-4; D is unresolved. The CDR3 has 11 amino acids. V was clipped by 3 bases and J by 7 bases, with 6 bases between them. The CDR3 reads CASSLTRTQYF. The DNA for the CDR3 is TGTGCCAGCAGTTTGACGCGGACCCAGTACTTC.

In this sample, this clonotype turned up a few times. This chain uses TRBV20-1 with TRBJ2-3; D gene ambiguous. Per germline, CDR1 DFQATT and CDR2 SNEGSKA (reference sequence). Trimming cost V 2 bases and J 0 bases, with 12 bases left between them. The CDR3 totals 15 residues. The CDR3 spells CSARNSETSTDTQYF. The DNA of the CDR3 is TGCAGTGCTAGAAACAGCGAGACTAGCACAGATACGCAGTATTTT.

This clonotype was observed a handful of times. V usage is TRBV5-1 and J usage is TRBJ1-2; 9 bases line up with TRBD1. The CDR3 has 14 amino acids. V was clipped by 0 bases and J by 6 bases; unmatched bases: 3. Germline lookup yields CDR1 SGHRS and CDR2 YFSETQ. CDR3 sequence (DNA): TGCGCCAGCAGCTTGGATGGGACAGGGAATGGCTACACCTTC. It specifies CASSLDGTGNGYTF.

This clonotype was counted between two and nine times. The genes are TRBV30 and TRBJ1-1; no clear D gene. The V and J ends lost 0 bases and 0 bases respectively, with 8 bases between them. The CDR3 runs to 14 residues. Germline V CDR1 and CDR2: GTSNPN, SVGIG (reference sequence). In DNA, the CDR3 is TGTGCCTGGAGTGTAAGTGGGGTGAACACTGAAGCTTTCTTT. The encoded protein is CAWSVSGVNTEAFF.

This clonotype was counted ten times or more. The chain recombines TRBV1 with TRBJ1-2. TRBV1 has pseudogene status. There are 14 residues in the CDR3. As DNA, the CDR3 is TGCACCAGCAGCCATGTCGTAACATATCCTGGCTACACCTTC. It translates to CTSSHVVTYPGYTF.

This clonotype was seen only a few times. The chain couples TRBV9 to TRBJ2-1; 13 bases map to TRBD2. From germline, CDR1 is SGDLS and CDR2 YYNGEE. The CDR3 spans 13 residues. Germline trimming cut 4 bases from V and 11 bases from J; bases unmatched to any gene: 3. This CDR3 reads CASSLGTSGKQFF. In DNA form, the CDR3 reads TGTGCCAGCAGCCTAGGGACTAGCGGGAAGCAGTTCTTC.

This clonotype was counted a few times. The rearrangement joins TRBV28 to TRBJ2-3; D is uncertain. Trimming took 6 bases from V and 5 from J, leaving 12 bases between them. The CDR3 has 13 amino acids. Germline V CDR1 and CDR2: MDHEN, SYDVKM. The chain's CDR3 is CASSPASLDTQYF. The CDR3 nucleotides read TGTGCCAGCAGCCCCGCGAGTTTAGATACGCAGTATTTT.

CDR3: CASSVEGQNYGYTF. The CDR3 nucleotides are TGTGCCAGCAGCGTAGAAGGGCAAAACTATGGCTACACCTTC. The chain carries TRBV9 and TRBJ1-2; no clear D gene. Germline loops: CDR1 SGDLS, CDR2 YYNGEE. The CDR3 has 14 residues. The ends were cut back, 0 bases at V and 2 bases at J, with 8 bases in the middle. The entire variable domain, with the rest obtained from reference TRBV9 and TRBJ1-2, is as follows: DSGVTQTPKHLITATGQRVTLRCSPRSGDLSVYWYQQSLDQGLQFLIQYYNGEERAKGNILERFSAQQFPDLHSELNLSSLELGDSALYFCASSVEGQNYGYTFGSGTRLTVV.

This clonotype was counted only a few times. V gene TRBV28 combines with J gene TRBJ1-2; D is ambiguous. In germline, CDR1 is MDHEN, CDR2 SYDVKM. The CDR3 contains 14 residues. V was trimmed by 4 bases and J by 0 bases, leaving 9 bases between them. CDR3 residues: CASSSPGANYGYTF. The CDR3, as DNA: TGTGCCAGCAGTTCCCCCGGGGCTAACTATGGCTACACCTTC.

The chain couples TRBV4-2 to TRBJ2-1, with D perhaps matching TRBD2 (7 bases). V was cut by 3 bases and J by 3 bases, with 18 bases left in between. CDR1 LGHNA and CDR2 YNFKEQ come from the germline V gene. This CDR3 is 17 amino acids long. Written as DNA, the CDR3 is TGTGCCAGCAGCCACATGGGGGCGAAGCGGGGCTACAATGAGCAGTTCTTC. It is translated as CASSHMGAKRGYNEQFF.

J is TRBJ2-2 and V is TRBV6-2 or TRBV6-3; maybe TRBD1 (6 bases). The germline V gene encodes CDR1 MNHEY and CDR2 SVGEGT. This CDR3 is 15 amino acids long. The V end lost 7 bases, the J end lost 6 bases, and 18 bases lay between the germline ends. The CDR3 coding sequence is TGTGCCAGCAAGGGTGTAGGGGGACCGTCCGGGGAGCTGTTTTTT. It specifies CASKGVGGPSGELFF.

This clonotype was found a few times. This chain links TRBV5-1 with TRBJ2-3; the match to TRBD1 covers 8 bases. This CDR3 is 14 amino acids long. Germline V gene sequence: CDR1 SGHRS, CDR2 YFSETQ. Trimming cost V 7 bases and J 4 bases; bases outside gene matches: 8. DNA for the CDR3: TGCGCCAGCCTGACAGGGGCAGGGGCAGATACGCAGTATTTT. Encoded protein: CASLTGAGADTQYF.

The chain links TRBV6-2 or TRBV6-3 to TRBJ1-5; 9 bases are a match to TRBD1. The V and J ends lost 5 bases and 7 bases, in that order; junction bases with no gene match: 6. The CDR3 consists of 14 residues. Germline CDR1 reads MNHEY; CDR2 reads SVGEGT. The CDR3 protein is CASSRDRVRQPQHF. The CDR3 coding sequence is TGTGCCAGCAGTCGGGACAGGGTGCGACAGCCCCAGCATTTT.

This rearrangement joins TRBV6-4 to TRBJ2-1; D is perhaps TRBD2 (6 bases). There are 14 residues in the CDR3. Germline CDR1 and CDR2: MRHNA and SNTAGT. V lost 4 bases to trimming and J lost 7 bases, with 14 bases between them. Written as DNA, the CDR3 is TGTGCCAGCAGTGCGGAGACTAGTGTGAATGAGCAGTTCTTC. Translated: CASSAETSVNEQFF.

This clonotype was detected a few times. The CDR3 reads CASAGTGGLDEQFF. The CDR3 DNA sequence: TGTGCCAGCGCCGGGACAGGGGGCCTGGATGAGCAGTTCTTC. The V call is TRBV9, the J call TRBJ2-1, with 12 bases identical to TRBD1. CDR1 is SGDLS, CDR2 YYNGEE, per germline. This CDR3 spans 14 amino acids. V was pared by 7 bases and J by 8 bases, with 7 bases of the junction left unmatched.

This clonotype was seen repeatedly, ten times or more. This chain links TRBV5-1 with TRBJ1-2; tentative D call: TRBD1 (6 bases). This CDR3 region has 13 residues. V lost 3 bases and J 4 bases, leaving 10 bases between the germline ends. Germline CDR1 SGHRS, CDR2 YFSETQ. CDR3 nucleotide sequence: TGCGCCAGCAGCTCCGGACAGACCTATGGCTACACCTTC. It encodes CASSSGQTYGYTF.

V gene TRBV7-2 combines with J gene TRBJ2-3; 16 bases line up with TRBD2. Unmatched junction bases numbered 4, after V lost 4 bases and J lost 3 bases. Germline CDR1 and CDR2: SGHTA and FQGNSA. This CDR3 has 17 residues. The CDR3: CASSWGTSGRVTDTQYF. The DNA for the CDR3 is TGTGCCAGCAGCTGGGGGACTAGCGGGAGGGTGACAGATACGCAGTATTTT.

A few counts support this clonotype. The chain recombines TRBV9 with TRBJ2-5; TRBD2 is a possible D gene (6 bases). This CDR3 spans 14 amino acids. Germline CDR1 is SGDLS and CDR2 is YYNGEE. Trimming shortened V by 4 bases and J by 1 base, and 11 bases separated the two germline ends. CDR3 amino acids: CASSPRTTQETQYF. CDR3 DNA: TGTGCCAGCAGCCCCCGGACTACCCAAGAGACCCAGTACTTC. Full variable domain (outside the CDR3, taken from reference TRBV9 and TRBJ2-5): DSGVTQTPKHLITATGQRVTLRCSPRSGDLSVYWYQQSLDQGLQFLIQYYNGEERAKGNILERFSAQQFPDLHSELNLSSLELGDSALYFCASSPRTTQETQYFGPGTRLLVL.